Below, 32 T cell receptor beta chains from the same sample are listed, as sequenced in a study of graft-versus-host responses after intestinal transplantation. The repertoire was sequenced with immunoSEQ multiplex PCR; TCRdb's copy has only in-frame clones and lacks some. The sample consists of around 26,000 clones, approximately 93% of them appearing once. The input for sequencing was PBMCs, taken 156 days after intestinal transplant. Source of these receptors: a human patient who received an intestinal transplant, so some T cells may come from the graft donor.

The chain couples TRBV27 to TRBJ2-3; no definite D call. There are 14 residues in the CDR3. V was shortened by 3 bases and J by 1 base, with 8 bases between the two germline ends. CDR1 is MNHEY, CDR2 SMNVEV, per germline (reference sequence). CDR3 in DNA: TGTGCCAGCAGTTTTTTAGTGGGCACAGATACGCAGTATTTT. Translation gives CASSFLVGTDTQYF.

The V gene is TRBV4-2, the J gene TRBJ2-1; 12 bases agree with TRBD2. Germline V gene data show CDR1 as LGHNA and CDR2 as YNFKEQ. V shed 0 bases and J 10 bases; nucleotides not matched to a gene: 10. The CDR3 is made up of 17 amino acids. This chain's CDR3 is CASSQDPGLAGLREQFF. CDR3 sequence (DNA): TGTGCCAGCAGCCAAGATCCGGGACTAGCGGGTTTAAGGGAGCAGTTCTTC.

The V call is TRBV18, the J call TRBJ1-6; D gene ambiguous. The CDR3 length is 15 residues. CDR1 and CDR2 (germline): KGHSH, LQKENI. The V end was cut by 4 bases, the J end by 7 bases, with 14 bases between. The CDR3 DNA reads as TGTGCCAGCTCACTCGGACGGATTCAAAATTCACCCCTCCACTTT. Translated: CASSLGRIQNSPLHF.

The rearrangement links TRBV6-6 to TRBJ1-1; no clear D. The CDR3 totals 13 residues. The V gene lost 6 bases and the J gene lost 4 bases, with 12 bases spanning the gap. CDR1 and CDR2 from the germline V gene are MNHNY and SVGAGI (reference sequence). Here the CDR3 reads CASSSNGVTEAFF. In DNA, the CDR3 is TGTGCCAGCAGCAGTAATGGGGTCACTGAAGCTTTCTTT.

The rearrangement links TRBV6-6 to TRBJ2-7, with D perhaps being TRBD1 or TRBD2 (5 bases each). Germline V lookup: CDR1 MNHNY, CDR2 SVGAGI (reference sequence). There are 13 residues in the CDR3. V lost 7 bases and J lost 5, with 15 bases in between. The CDR3 is CASTGTRGDEQYF. The CDR3 DNA reads as TGTGCCAGCACCGGGACCCGTGGGGACGAGCAGTACTTC.

The CDR3 DNA sequence: TGTGCCAGTAGTATGGGCTCCTACAATGAGCAGTTCTTC. This gives the protein CASSMGSYNEQFF. The chain links TRBV19 to TRBJ2-1; no definite D call. V lost 3 bases and J lost 0, with 3 bases in between. The CDR3 is made up of 13 amino acids. In germline, CDR1 is LNHDA, CDR2 SQIVND (reference sequence).

The chain has TRBV28 and TRBJ1-1; 7 positions match TRBD1. The CDR3 is made up of 18 amino acids. In germline, CDR1 is MDHEN, CDR2 SYDVKM. Unmatched junction bases numbered 16, after V lost 6 bases and J lost 0 bases. CDR3 region: CASSYPLGLDRLNTEAFF. In DNA form, the CDR3 reads TGTGCCAGCAGCTACCCCTTAGGTCTGGACAGGTTGAACACTGAAGCTTTCTTT.

The chain employs TRBV4-3 and TRBJ2-5, with D perhaps matching TRBD2 (5 bases). The V end lost 2 bases, the J end lost 2 bases, and 27 bases lay between the germline ends. Germline V gene data show CDR1 as LGHNA and CDR2 as YSLEER. The CDR3 is made up of 20 amino acids. The CDR3 coding sequence is TGCGCCAGCAGCCAAAATTCCCCTGGGAGACTCGGGGTCTCACAAGAGACCCAGTACTTC. Amino acid sequence: CASSQNSPGRLGVSQETQYF.

This clone has just one count. The chain employs TRBV30 and TRBJ1-4; a possible D gene is TRBD1 (6 bases). The CDR3 runs to 12 residues. Germline-derived CDR1 and CDR2 are GTSNPN and SVGIG (reference sequence). V was pared by 8 bases and J by 5 bases, with 12 bases between. CDR3 nucleotide sequence: TGTGCCGCAACAGGGTTAAATGAAAAACTGTTTTTT. This gives the protein CAATGLNEKLFF.

The chain has TRBV19 and TRBJ2-2, with a weak D call TRBD1 (6 bases). V was pared by 3 bases and J by 6 bases, with 8 bases between. This CDR3 is 13 amino acids long. In germline, CDR1 is LNHDA, CDR2 SQIVND (reference sequence). CDR3 nucleotides: TGTGCCAGTAGTATTGGGACACCCGGGGAGCTGTTTTTT. Translating gives CASSIGTPGELFF.

This sequence joins TRBV6-1 and TRBJ1-1; tentatively, D is TRBD1 (5 bases). Trimming pared 2 bases from V and 4 bases from J, leaving 14 bases between. This CDR3 is built from 15 residues. Looked up from germline, CDR1 is MNHNS and CDR2 is SASEGT. This CDR3 is CASSERGEGLTEAFF. CDR3 nucleotides: TGTGCCAGCAGTGAACGGGGGGAAGGACTCACTGAAGCTTTCTTT.

The J gene is TRBJ2-5, the V gene TRBV4-2, with D possibly matching TRBD2 (5 bases). Germline lookup yields CDR1 LGHNA and CDR2 YNFKEQ. The CDR3 is 14 residues long. The V and J ends lost 3 bases and 5 bases respectively, with 13 bases between them. The CDR3 DNA reads as TGTGCCAGCAGCCACGAGGGAGAAGTGGAGACCCAGTACTTC. It encodes CASSHEGEVETQYF.

This chain uses TRBV5-8 with TRBJ1-2; no definite D call. The CDR3 runs 13 residues. CDR1 and CDR2 from the germline V gene are SGHTS and YDEGEE. Trimming cost V 0 bases and J 2 bases, with 5 bases left between them. Here the CDR3 reads CASSLGGNYGYTF. The CDR3 DNA reads as TGTGCCAGCAGCTTGGGCGGGAACTATGGCTACACCTTC. The whole variable domain, filled in from reference TRBV5-8 and TRBJ1-2, reads EAGVTQSPTHLIKTRGQQATLRCSPISGHTSVYWYQQALGLGLQFLLWYDEGEERNRGNFPPRFSGRQFPNYSSELNVNALELEDSALYLCASSLGGNYGYTFGSGTRLTVV.

V gene TRBV5-1 combines with J gene TRBJ1-6, with D tentatively TRBD1 (6 bases). The germline V and J ends were trimmed by 0 bases and 9 bases, with 13 bases remaining between them. CDR3 length: 15 residues. Per the germline V gene, CDR1 is SGHRS and CDR2 is YFSETQ. CDR3 DNA: TGCGCCAGCAGCTTGGGGGCGGGGGCGAGTTCACCCCTCCACTTT. It specifies CASSLGAGASSPLHF. The full variable domain, completed using reference TRBV5-1 and TRBJ1-6, is KAGVTQTPRYLIKTRGQQVTLSCSPISGHRSVSWYQQTPGQGLQFLFEYFSETQRNKGNFPGRFSGRQFSNSRSEMNVSTLELGDSALYLCASSLGAGASSPLHFGNGTRLTVT.

This clone was counted a single time. This chain joins TRBV5-5 and TRBJ2-7; D is possibly TRBD2 (7 bases). The CDR3 length is 15 residues. V gave up 0 bases and J gave up 4 bases, with 14 bases separating them. In germline, CDR1 is SGHKS, CDR2 YYEKEE (reference sequence). The CDR3 DNA is TGTGCCAGCAGCTTGGAGGCGGGGGCGGTTTACGAGCAGTACTTC. This translates into CASSLEAGAVYEQYF.

The chain carries TRBV7-9 and TRBJ2-7, with D perhaps TRBD1 (6 bases). Per the germline V gene, CDR1 is SEHNR and CDR2 is FQNEAQ (reference sequence). This CDR3 is built from 15 residues. Trimming left V 5 bases short and J 3 bases short, with 17 bases between. CDR3 amino acids: CASSLGRTADYEQYF. The CDR3 DNA follows: TGTGCCAGCAGCCTTGGGCGGACAGCAGACTACGAGCAGTACTTC.

The chain combines TRBV28 with TRBJ2-7; D remains unclear. Germline V gives CDR1 MDHEN, CDR2 SYDVKM. The germline V and J ends were trimmed by 6 bases and 5 bases, with 17 bases remaining between them. The CDR3 totals 14 residues. The CDR3, as DNA: TGTGCCAGCAGCTCCTGGCCCGCTTGGGACGAGCAGTACTTC. Translated: CASSSWPAWDEQYF.

The chain recombines TRBV5-4 with TRBJ2-3; D perhaps matches TRBD2 (6 bases). Trimming removed 3 bases at V and 7 bases at J, with 18 bases between. Germline V gene sequence: CDR1 SGHNT, CDR2 YYREEE (reference sequence). CDR3 length: 15 amino acids. CDR3 bases: TGTGCCAGCAGCTCCCGGGACTCCATGGGGCATACGCAGTATTTT. Translated: CASSSRDSMGHTQYF.

This chain uses TRBV11-2 with TRBJ2-3; 11 nucleotides align to TRBD2. CDR3 length: 15 amino acids. Germline loops: CDR1 SGHAT, CDR2 FQNNGV. Trimming at V came to 4 bases and at J to 6 bases, leaving 6 bases not matched to a gene. CDR3 coding DNA: TGTGCCAGCAGCTCACTAGCGGGGGCGGGGGATACGCAGTATTTT. It is translated as CASSSLAGAGDTQYF.

This chain joins TRBV13 and TRBJ2-7; D remains ambiguous. Per germline, CDR1 PRHDT and CDR2 FYEKMQ (reference sequence). The CDR3 is 13 residues long. With 0 bases removed from V and 3 bases from J, the gap between germline ends came to 6 bases. The CDR3 DNA follows: TGTGCCAGCAGCTTAGGAGGGTACTACGAGCAGTACTTC. This sequence encodes CASSLGGYYEQYF.

This chain joins TRBV6-1 and TRBJ1-5; D remains unclear. Germline CDR1 MNHNS, CDR2 SASEGT. The CDR3 sequence is 16 residues long. V was cut by 1 base and J by 5 bases, with 15 bases left in between. The CDR3 reads CASSEVWAGQDQPQHF. In DNA form, the CDR3 reads TGTGCCAGCAGTGAAGTCTGGGCAGGCCAAGATCAGCCCCAGCATTTT.

The V and J genes are TRBV29-1 and TRBJ1-2; weak D call: TRBD1 (5 bases). CDR1 and CDR2 from the germline V gene are SQVTM and ANQGSEA. Trimming shortened V by 1 base and J by 7 bases, and 16 bases separated the two germline ends. The CDR3 spans 14 residues. This CDR3 is CSVEGQGGLIGYTF. The CDR3 bases are TGCAGCGTTGAAGGGCAGGGAGGACTTATTGGCTACACCTTC.

There are a few counts of this clone. The chain employs TRBV2 and TRBJ2-2; 11 bases fit TRBD2. With 10 bases clipped from V and 6 bases from J, the junction kept 16 bases outside the gene matches. CDR3 length: 17 residues. From germline, CDR1 is SNHLY and CDR2 FYNNEI. The CDR3 DNA reads as TGTGCCACCTTCCGAAATAGCGGGGGGGCCTCTCCCGGGGAGCTGTTTTTT. Translated: CATFRNSGGASPGELFF.

V and J are TRBV4-2 and TRBJ2-6, with 9 bases that match TRBD2. Germline trimming cut 0 bases from V and 2 bases from J; bases unmatched to any gene: 5. CDR3 length equals 18 residues. Germline V gene data show CDR1 as LGHNA and CDR2 as YNFKEQ. CDR3 region: CASSQEGLATPGANVLTF. The CDR3 DNA follows: TGTGCCAGCAGCCAAGAAGGACTAGCGACTCCTGGGGCCAACGTCCTGACTTTC.

The chain has TRBV4-1 and TRBJ1-6, with a possible D match to TRBD1 (5 bases). The CDR3 sequence is 16 residues long. The ends were cut back, 3 bases at V and 7 bases at J, with 16 bases in the middle. Germline V CDR1 and CDR2: MGHRA, YSYEKL. CDR3 sequence: CASSHNRDSRNSPLHF. The CDR3 DNA follows: TGCGCCAGCAGCCATAACCGGGACTCAAGAAATTCACCCCTCCACTTT.

The chain links TRBV10-1 to TRBJ2-2; D is unresolved. In germline, CDR1 is WNHNN, CDR2 SYGVQD (reference sequence). V was cut by 7 bases and J by 6 bases, with 15 bases left in between. CDR3 length: 14 residues. This chain's CDR3 is CASKHPKRPGELFF. The CDR3, as DNA: TGCGCCAGCAAGCATCCCAAACGGCCCGGGGAGCTGTTTTTT.

The chain employs TRBV7-9 and TRBJ1-1, with TRBD1 identical over 7 bases. This CDR3 is 15 amino acids long. The J segment lost 4 bases and the V segment lost 4 bases, leaving 9 bases of the junction unmatched. Germline lookup yields CDR1 SEHNR and CDR2 FQNEAQ (reference sequence). The CDR3 protein is CASSSWRTGGTEAFF. The CDR3 coding sequence is TGTGCCAGCAGCTCTTGGAGGACAGGAGGCACTGAAGCTTTCTTT.

The chain recombines TRBV4-3 with TRBJ1-1; D not certain. V shed 4 bases and J shed 3 bases, with 9 bases lying between them. The CDR3 has 13 residues. Looked up from germline, CDR1 is LGHNA and CDR2 is YSLEER. The CDR3 DNA follows: TGCGCCAGCAGCCCCGGCTGGGACACTGAAGCTTTCTTT. It is translated as CASSPGWDTEAFF.

The chain is built from TRBV30 and TRBJ2-2, with D hard to call. Germline V gives CDR1 GTSNPN, CDR2 SVGIG (reference sequence). CDR3 length equals 13 residues. The V end lost 0 bases, the J end lost 1 base, and 3 bases lay between the germline ends. The CDR3 nucleotides are TGTGCCTGGAGTGTAAGGAACACCGGGGAGCTGTTTTTT. Translation gives CAWSVRNTGELFF.

The V gene is TRBV4-1, the J gene TRBJ2-1; 7 bases fit TRBD2. CDR3 length equals 14 residues. V lost 4 bases and J lost 5; bases outside the gene matches: 5. Germline loops: CDR1 MGHRA, CDR2 YSYEKL. As DNA, the CDR3 is TGCGCCAGCAGCCTCATAGGACTAGACAATGAGCAGTTCTTC. It is translated as CASSLIGLDNEQFF.

The chain joins TRBV6-1 to TRBJ1-1, with D unresolved. Germline loops: CDR1 MNHNS, CDR2 SASEGT. The CDR3 runs to 14 residues. V lost 0 bases, J lost 0 bases, and 5 bases lay in between. CDR3 bases: TGTGCCAGCAGTGAAGCGTACATGAACACTGAAGCTTTCTTT. It is translated as CASSEAYMNTEAFF.

The CDR3 reads CASSQEIEGTSGNEQFF. DNA for the CDR3: TGCGCCAGCAGCCAAGAGATAGAGGGGACTAGCGGCAATGAGCAGTTCTTC. The chain recombines TRBV4-1 with TRBJ2-1; 11 bases fit TRBD2. Germline trimming cut 0 bases from V and 6 bases from J; bases unmatched to any gene: 7. CDR3 length: 17 amino acids. Germline V CDR1 and CDR2: MGHRA, YSYEKL.